Below are 29 T cell receptor beta chains sequenced from a single sample in a study of cytomegalovirus exposure and HLA in healthy donors. The method was immunoSEQ multiplex PCR; TCRdb's version includes in-frame clones alone and lacks a portion of them. Of about 200,000 clones in the sample, roughly 82% are singletons; the top ten hold more than 1.1%. Input material: PBMCs. These receptors were obtained from a young woman in good health and CMV-seronegative.

The genes are TRBV18 and TRBJ2-3; D is unresolved. The CDR3 runs to 14 residues. Trimming took 4 bases from V and 2 from J, leaving 10 bases between them. In germline, CDR1 is KGHSH, CDR2 LQKENI. CDR3 coding DNA: TGTGCCAGCTCACTGGGCAGCTACACAGATACGCAGTATTTT. This sequence encodes CASSLGSYTDTQYF.

The chain is built from TRBV5-5 and TRBJ2-7, with 9 bases aligning to TRBD1. The trim removed 4 bases at V and 3 bases at J, leaving 11 bases unmatched. CDR1 and CDR2 (germline): SGHKS, YYEKEE (reference sequence). There are 16 residues in the CDR3. CDR3 DNA sequence: TGTGCCAGCAGCCCTCGAGCGGGACAGGGCTTCTACGAGCAGTACTTC. The encoded protein is CASSPRAGQGFYEQYF.

V is TRBV7-2 and J is TRBJ1-1; no firm D call. The CDR3 runs to 13 residues. CDR1 and CDR2 (germline): SGHTA, FQGNSA. Between the trimmed V and J ends, which lost 4 bases and 1 base, there was a span of 7 bases. In DNA, the CDR3 is TGTGCCAGCAGCTCCTACTGGAACACTGAAGCTTTCTTT. It specifies CASSSYWNTEAFF.

The chain is built from TRBV9 and TRBJ2-2; a weak D match, TRBD2 (7 bases). This CDR3 contains 15 residues. Trimming took off 1 base at V and 4 bases at J, with 11 bases between the two ends. Germline CDR1 SGDLS, CDR2 YYNGEE. CDR3 sequence: CASSVSGGATGELFF. CDR3 bases: TGTGCCAGCAGCGTAAGTGGGGGGGCCACCGGGGAGCTGTTTTTT.

This clone was counted once. The chain employs TRBV5-1 and TRBJ2-4, with a possible D match to TRBD2 (5 bases). The CDR3 covers 15 residues. The V gene lost 2 bases and the J gene lost 0 bases, with 9 bases spanning the gap. The germline CDR1 and CDR2 sequences are SGHRS and YFSETQ. The CDR3 sequence: CASSFGLGAKNIQYF. The CDR3 DNA reads TGCGCCAGCAGCTTTGGACTCGGAGCCAAAAACATTCAGTACTTC.

This chain connects TRBV27 to TRBJ1-2, with D tentatively TRBD1 (5 bases). Germline assignment: CDR1 MNHEY and CDR2 SMNVEV (reference sequence). V lost 7 bases to trimming and J lost 8 bases, with 14 bases between them. CDR3 length: 12 residues. The CDR3 DNA sequence: TGTGCCAGCACGGGGGGTGGGAGCGGCTACACCTTC. Residues: CASTGGGSGYTF.

The chain employs TRBV6-5 and TRBJ2-1, with 11 bases identical to TRBD2. There are 15 residues in the CDR3. The junction had 6 bases not matched to a gene; V was cut back by 6 bases and J by 5 bases. Germline CDR1 and CDR2: MNHEY and SVGAGI. The CDR3 here is CASRILAGDHNEQFF. The CDR3 region has the DNA TGTGCCAGCAGGATACTAGCGGGAGACCACAATGAGCAGTTCTTC.

This chain links TRBV9 with TRBJ2-1, with D possibly being TRBD2 (5 bases). Germline CDR1 SGDLS, CDR2 YYNGEE. This CDR3 is built from 14 residues. Trimming cost V 0 bases and J 6 bases, with 10 bases left between them. CDR3 protein: CASSVGSEGNEQFF. DNA of the CDR3: TGTGCCAGCAGCGTAGGGAGCGAGGGCAATGAGCAGTTCTTC.

The chain employs TRBV9 and TRBJ1-2, with 7 bases fitting TRBD1. Germline-derived CDR1 and CDR2 are SGDLS and YYNGEE. The CDR3 runs 12 residues. The V segment lost 6 bases and the J segment 8 bases; nucleotides outside the gene matches: 7. The chain's CDR3 is CASNDRDDGYTF. The CDR3 region has the DNA TGTGCCAGCAACGACAGGGATGACGGCTACACCTTC.

The V gene is TRBV6-5, the J gene TRBJ2-1; TRBD2 is a possible D gene (5 bases). The CDR3 covers 14 residues. The germline V gene has CDR1 MNHEY and CDR2 SVGAGI. V was clipped by 2 bases and J by 3 bases, with 8 bases between them. DNA of the CDR3: TGTGCCAGCAGTTACAACGGGGTCTACAATGAGCAGTTCTTC. Translation: CASSYNGVYNEQFF.

The genes are TRBV6-1 and TRBJ2-1; D is perhaps TRBD2 (7 bases). Germline CDR1 and CDR2: MNHNS and SASEGT. V was clipped by 4 bases and J by 2 bases, with 12 bases between them. This CDR3 contains 15 residues. For the CDR3, the DNA is TGTGCCAGCAGTGTTGGGGGGGGCCCCTACAATGAGCAGTTCTTC. As protein: CASSVGGGPYNEQFF.

J is TRBJ2-7 and V is TRBV30; 11 positions match TRBD1. V lost 7 bases and J lost 4; bases outside the gene matches: 12. Germline V lookup: CDR1 GTSNPN, CDR2 SVGIG (reference sequence). The CDR3 is made up of 15 amino acids. The CDR3 sequence is CASLAGQGARYEQYF. CDR3 in DNA: TGTGCCTCCTTGGCAGGACAGGGGGCTAGATACGAGCAGTACTTC.

This rearrangement joins TRBV9 to TRBJ1-5, with TRBD1 identical over 7 bases. With 1 base clipped from V and 5 bases from J, the junction kept 6 bases outside the gene matches. The germline CDR1 and CDR2 sequences are SGDLS and YYNGEE. This CDR3 region has 15 residues. In DNA form, the CDR3 reads TGTGCCAGCAGCGTATCAGACAGGGTTGATCAGCCCCAGCATTTT. Amino acid sequence: CASSVSDRVDQPQHF. The complete variable domain, with remaining parts taken from reference TRBV9 and TRBJ1-5, reads DSGVTQTPKHLITATGQRVTLRCSPRSGDLSVYWYQQSLDQGLQFLIQYYNGEERAKGNILERFSAQQFPDLHSELNLSSLELGDSALYFCASSVSDRVDQPQHFGDGTRLSIL.

The V and J genes are TRBV7-6 and TRBJ2-1; D unclear. The V gene lost 1 base and the J gene lost 2 bases, with 12 bases spanning the gap. The CDR3 extends over 16 amino acids. Germline values: CDR1 SGHVS, CDR2 FNYEAQ. The CDR3 loop reads CASSLGYSQTYNEQFF. The CDR3 nucleotides read TGTGCCAGCAGCTTAGGGTACAGCCAGACCTACAATGAGCAGTTCTTC.

The CDR3 spells CASSRRQGAHSTDTQYF. For the CDR3, the DNA is TGTGCCAGCTCACGAAGACAGGGGGCCCATAGCACAGATACGCAGTATTTT. This rearrangement joins TRBV18 to TRBJ2-3; 10 nucleotides line up with TRBD1. Trimming removed 4 bases from V and 0 bases from J; junction bases left unmatched: 7. Germline CDR1 KGHSH, CDR2 LQKENI. The CDR3 runs 17 residues.

The rearrangement joins TRBV5-1 to TRBJ2-1; tentatively, D is TRBD1 (6 bases). The CDR3 is made up of 16 amino acids. The germline gives CDR1 SGHRS, CDR2 YFSETQ. V was trimmed by 0 bases and J by 10 bases, leaving 20 bases between them. CDR3: CASSLARDIPAGEQFF. The CDR3 nucleotides are TGCGCCAGCAGCTTGGCGAGGGACATCCCCGCCGGAGAGCAGTTCTTC.

CDR3 bases: TGCAGCGCTGACAGGGGTCTCGGTGGAAACACCATATATTTT. Amino acids: CSADRGLGGNTIYF. V gene TRBV29-1 combines with J gene TRBJ1-3, with 8 bases aligning to TRBD1. Germline CDR1 is SQVTM and CDR2 is ANQGSEA. This CDR3 is 14 amino acids long. Losses at the gene ends were 7 bases for V and 3 bases for J; bases not matched to a gene: 8. Together with reference TRBV29-1 and TRBJ1-3, the CDR3 gives the full variable domain: SAVISQKPSRDICQRGTSLTIQCQVDSQVTMMFWYRQQPGQSLTLIATANQGSEATYESGFVIDKFPISRPNLTFSTLTVSNMSPEDSSIYLCSADRGLGGNTIYFGEGSWLTVV.

The chain links TRBV9 to TRBJ2-5; 13 bases are shared with TRBD2. CDR3 length: 17 residues. The V segment lost 4 bases and the J segment 7 bases; nucleotides outside the gene matches: 13. CDR1 is SGDLS, CDR2 YYNGEE, per germline. DNA for the CDR3: TGTGCCAGCAGCTTCGGGACTAGCGGGGCCGCTGGAGGGACCCAGTACTTC. This translates into CASSFGTSGAAGGTQYF.

This chain's CDR3 is CASSVPPGLNNEQFF. The CDR3 nucleotides are TGTGCCAGCAGCGTGCCCCCGGGACTTAACAATGAGCAGTTCTTC. This chain joins TRBV5-6 and TRBJ2-1; the D gene is possibly TRBD2 (6 bases). This CDR3 contains 15 residues. Trimming removed 4 bases at V and 5 bases at J, with 16 bases between. CDR1 SGHDT and CDR2 YYEEEE come from the germline V gene.

The gene calls are TRBV6-4 and TRBJ2-3; weak D call: TRBD2 (5 bases). Germline V CDR1 and CDR2: MRHNA, SNTAGT. The germline V and J ends were trimmed by 0 bases and 1 base, with 8 bases remaining between them. This CDR3 is 15 amino acids long. CDR3 sequence reads: CASSDSRAGTDTQYF. In nucleotides, the CDR3 is TGTGCCAGCAGTGACTCGAGAGCGGGCACAGATACGCAGTATTTT.

The chain links TRBV19 to TRBJ2-5; 8 positions match TRBD1. The V segment lost 6 bases and the J segment 7 bases; nucleotides outside the gene matches: 7. Germline-derived CDR1 and CDR2 are LNHDA and SQIVND (reference sequence). This CDR3 has 13 amino acids. In DNA, the CDR3 is TGTGCCAGTAGCCCCTCCGGGACAGGGACCCAGTACTTC. It specifies CASSPSGTGTQYF.

CDR3 sequence (DNA): TGTGCCAGCAGCTCCCGGGACTATTTAAACTCCCCGGAGCAGTTCTTC. Protein product: CASSSRDYLNSPEQFF. The chain employs TRBV7-6 and TRBJ2-1, with 7 nucleotides matching TRBD2. Germline V gives CDR1 SGHVS, CDR2 FNYEAQ. V lost 4 bases to trimming and J lost 10 bases; unmatched junction nucleotides: 16. This CDR3 is 16 amino acids long.

This chain connects TRBV7-3 to TRBJ1-1; the D gene is possibly TRBD1 (6 bases). Germline CDR1 and CDR2: SGHTA and FQGTGA. V was clipped by 5 bases and J by 0 bases, with 13 bases between them. The CDR3 loop spans 15 amino acids. The DNA of the CDR3 is TGTGCCAGCAGCCCCCAGGGGCCTGTGAACACTGAAGCTTTCTTT. It specifies CASSPQGPVNTEAFF.

In its sample, this clone was seen a few times. This sequence joins TRBV29-1 and TRBJ1-4; D not certain. CDR3 length equals 12 residues. CDR1 is SQVTM, CDR2 ANQGSEA, per germline. V shed 4 bases and J shed 11 bases, with 14 bases lying between them. The CDR3 here is CSVVAIGMKLFF. In DNA form, the CDR3 reads TGCAGCGTTGTTGCCATCGGGATGAAACTGTTTTTT.

The chain employs TRBV11-3 and TRBJ2-3; D is possibly TRBD1 (5 bases). CDR1 SGHNT and CDR2 YENEEA come from the germline V gene. This CDR3 spans 15 amino acids. The germline V and J ends were trimmed by 2 bases and 1 base, with 10 bases remaining between them. The DNA of the CDR3 is TGTGCCAGCAGCTTAACCGGCAGGGGCACAGATACGCAGTATTTT. Encoded protein: CASSLTGRGTDTQYF.

The chain couples TRBV2 to TRBJ2-5; a possible D gene is TRBD2 (6 bases). Germline V gives CDR1 SNHLY, CDR2 FYNNEI. The CDR3 extends over 13 amino acids. V was pared by 4 bases and J by 7 bases, with 13 bases between. CDR3 protein: CASSAPNGGTQYF. The CDR3 region has the DNA TGTGCCAGCAGTGCTCCCAACGGGGGGACCCAGTACTTC.

This clone was observed a single time. The V and J genes are TRBV7-6 and TRBJ1-1; D is possibly TRBD1 (5 bases). Germline V gene sequence: CDR1 SGHVS, CDR2 FNYEAQ. CDR3 length: 13 amino acids. Trimming left V 5 bases short and J 4 bases short, with 11 bases between. This chain's CDR3 is CASSPNRGTEAFF. CDR3 coding DNA: TGTGCCAGCAGCCCTAATAGGGGCACTGAAGCTTTCTTT.

Concerning this clone itself: At one boundary the junction diverges from the germline segment, which might be a read error. The CDR3 loop is CSVEGGRGPSF. The CDR3 DNA sequence: TGCAGCGTTGAAGGTGGCAGGGGCCCCTCATTT. This chain links TRBV29-1 with TRBJ1-3, with D tentatively TRBD1 (6 bases). CDR3 length: 11 amino acids. Germline V gene sequence: CDR1 SQVTM, CDR2 ANQGSEA.

The sample holds many counts of this clone. The chain uses TRBV2 and TRBJ2-7; 9 bases agree with TRBD1. Germline assignment: CDR1 SNHLY and CDR2 FYNNEI. The V segment lost 4 bases and the J segment 1 base; nucleotides outside the gene matches: 11. CDR3 length: 17 residues. The CDR3, as DNA: TGTGCCAGCAGTGTACCCCAGGACAGGGGCTCATCCTACGAGCAGTACTTC. It specifies CASSVPQDRGSSYEQYF. The whole variable domain, remainder taken from reference TRBV2 and TRBJ2-7, is EPEVTQTPSHQVTQMGQEVILRCVPISNHLYFYWYRQILGQKVEFLVSFYNNEISEKSEIFDDQFSVERPDGSNFTLKIRSTKLEDSAMYFCASSVPQDRGSSYEQYFGPGTRLTVT.